The clone carrying this T cell receptor (beta chain) was found once. The antigen is undetermined. The entry originates in a study of cytomegalovirus exposure and HLA in healthy donors. Study outcomes and limitations: In most subjects, TCR beta sequences reportedly gave accurate predictions of HLA-A and HLA-B alleles.

Germline trimming cut 5 bases from V and 7 bases from J; bases unmatched to any gene: 5. This CDR3 region has 13 residues. Germline V gives CDR1 SEHNR, CDR2 FQNEAQ (reference sequence). 13 Jbeta primers and 60 Vbeta primers were used for the PCR. Clones were read by immunoSEQ multiplex PCR, and TCRdb kept only the in-frame ones, dropping some. Of over 100,000 clones in the sample, about four fifths are singletons; the top ten hold over 1.3%. The chain couples TRBV7-9 to TRBJ1-2; 9 bases match TRBD1. The receptor was derived from a woman in her thirties or forties in good health and CMV-seronegative. The sequenced material came from PBMCs. The CDR3 reads CASSRPTGGGYTF. Here the CDR3 DNA reads TGTGCCAGCAGCCGGCCGACAGGGGGTGGCTACACCTTC.